This TCR beta chain was documented in a study of OX40 agonist ivuxolimab in advanced cancers. Whole-study context: Each dose-escalation patient presented with hepatocellular carcinoma, melanoma, renal cell or head and neck cancer. Study conclusions and caveats: By week 6 at 0.1 to 3.0 mg/kg, blood CD4+ and CD8+ T cells had expanded clonally. Relative to CD4+ cells, CD8+ T cells on average had more expanded clones.

In the case of this clone: Its antigen is currently unknown.

With V trimmed by 3 bases and J by 9 bases, 15 bases remained unmatched. The CDR3 is 16 residues long. Germline assignment: CDR1 GTSNPN and CDR2 SVGIG (reference sequence). The method was immunoSEQ multiplex PCR; TCRdb's version includes in-frame clones alone and lacks a portion of them. The table lists under 80,000 clones, less than 85% of them singletons. Here the sequenced sample was CD4+ or CD8+ T cells sorted from blood, taken in a trial of the OX40 agonist ivuxolimab. This receptor was obtained from an adult with an advanced solid tumor such as melanoma, head and neck, liver or kidney cancer. This chain uses TRBV30 with TRBJ2-3; TRBD2 matches 10 bases. The CDR3 DNA is TGTGCCTGGAGCCCACAGGCTAGCGGGGGCGGGGGGACGCAGTATTTT. It yields the protein CAWSPQASGGGGTQYF.